The rows below give T cell receptor beta chains drawn from one sample of a study of control samples from healthy donors and cancer patients. Data came from immunoSEQ multiplex PCR; TCRdb stores just in-frame clones and leaves some out. The sample lists some 120,000 clones; approximately 95% were seen once. Sequenced material: blood. The receptors were sampled from a man aged 25 to 40 in good health. CDR3s include the opening cysteine and the closing phenylalanine or tryptophan. A D gene is named only where the DNA matches it firmly. Part of the rows lack a size; the others show once, few, many or a class for expanded clones.

>-|TRBJ2-1|TRBV21-1|once
CASTPLAGFSYNEQFF
TGTGCCAGCACCCCCCTGGCGGGGTTCTCCTACAATGAGCAGTTCTTC
>-|TRBJ1-5|TRBV24-1|-
CATSDRTARGQHF
TGTGCCACCAGTGATAGGACAGCACGCGGCCAGCATTTT
>TRBD2|TRBJ2-3|TRBV5-4|-
CASSFGRGADTQYF
TGTGCCAGCAGCTTCGGGCGGGGGGCAGATACGCAGTATTTT
>-|TRBJ1-5|TRBV30|once
CAWSEGSAQPQHF
TGTGCCTGGAGCGAAGGGTCCGCTCAGCCCCAGCATTTT
>-|TRBJ1-1|TRBV5-1|-
CASGNRDGLNTEAFF
TGCGCCAGCGGGAACCGGGACGGATTGAACACTGAAGCTTTCTTT
>-|TRBJ2-5|TRBV30|-
CAWSVWGRETQYF
TGTGCCTGGAGTGTGTGGGGCCGGGAGACCCAGTACTTC
>TRBD1|TRBJ1-3|TRBV9|once
CASSSTGGSGNTIYF
TGTGCCAGCAGCTCTACAGGGGGCTCTGGAAACACCATATATTTT
>-|TRBJ1-1|TRBV9|-
CASSPLLVNTEAFF
TGTGCCAGCAGCCCCCTTTTAGTTAACACTGAAGCTTTCTTT
>TRBD1|TRBJ2-7|TRBV7-9|-
CASSFKGQDSYEQYF
TGTGCCAGCAGCTTCAAGGGACAGGACTCCTACGAGCAGTACTTC
>TRBD1|TRBJ2-6|TRBV25-1|-
CASSGGTVFSGANVLTF
TGTGCCAGCAGTGGGGGGACAGTCTTCTCTGGGGCCAACGTCCTGACTTTC
>TRBD2|TRBJ2-1|TRBV6-5|-
CASSYGTASGDNEQFF
TGTGCCAGCAGTTACGGAACAGCTAGCGGAGACAATGAGCAGTTCTTC
>-|TRBJ2-5|TRBV4-2|-
CASSRAREETQYF
TGTGCCAGCAGCCGGGCGAGGGAAGAGACCCAGTACTTC
>-|TRBJ1-4|TRBV30|-
CAWAPGGEKLFF
TGTGCCTGGGCACCGGGGGGAGAAAAACTGTTTTTT
>-|TRBJ1-5|TRBV9|-
CASSVEGRNQPQHF
TGTGCCAGCAGCGTAGAAGGGCGTAATCAGCCCCAGCATTTT
>TRBD1|TRBJ2-7|TRBV27|once
CAGKGQGAAEQYF
TGTGCCGGAAAGGGACAGGGGGCGGCCGAGCAGTACTTC
>-|TRBJ2-4|TRBV4-1|-
CAYPAVAKNIQYF
TGCGCCTACCCAGCCGTAGCCAAAAACATTCAGTACTTC
>TRBD1|TRBJ2-2|TRBV6-2/TRBV6-3|-
CASSYQGVRTGELFF
TGTGCCAGCAGTTACCAGGGGGTCCGCACCGGGGAGCTGTTTTTT
>-|TRBJ2-1|TRBV3-1/TRBV3-2|-
CASSQDPGKVSNEQFF
TGTGCCAGCAGCCAAGATCCCGGGAAAGTGAGCAATGAGCAGTTCTTC
>-|TRBJ2-5|TRBV7-6|once
CASSLAVGAVGQETQYF
TGTGCCAGCAGCTTAGCGGTGGGCGCGGTGGGCCAAGAGACCCAGTACTTC
>-|TRBJ1-4|TRBV2|-
CASSESRVGGQKLFF
TGTGCCAGCAGTGAAAGCCGGGTAGGGGGACAAAAACTGTTTTTT
>-|TRBJ2-7|TRBV29-1|-
CSVEVGLGGEQYF
TGCAGCGTTGAAGTGGGTCTTGGGGGTGAGCAGTACTTC
>-|TRBJ2-3|TRBV7-9|-
CASSFQSLTQYF
TGTGCCAGCAGCTTTCAGTCTCTCACGCAGTATTTT
>-|TRBJ1-6|TRBV7-8|-
CASSLAGDSPLHF
TGTGCCAGCAGCTTAGCGGGGGATTCACCCCTCCACTTT
>-|TRBJ1-6|TRBV6-4|-
CASSEELGLTPLHF
TGTGCCAGCAGTGAAGAACTGGGGTTAACACCCCTCCACTTT
>-|TRBJ2-6|TRBV18|-
CASSPGTETSGANVLTF
TGTGCCAGCTCACCTGGGACGGAAACTTCGGGGGCCAACGTCCTGACTTTC
>-|TRBJ2-1|TRBV19|-
CASRGSSYNEQFF
TGTGCCAGTAGGGGGAGCTCCTACAATGAGCAGTTCTTC
>-|TRBJ1-5|TRBV27|-
CASSDLGQPQHF
TGTGCCAGCAGCGACCTAGGTCAGCCCCAGCATTTT
>TRBD1|TRBJ1-4|TRBV28|-
CASSPWTGTTNEKLFF
TGTGCCAGCAGCCCCTGGACAGGGACAACTAATGAAAAACTGTTTTTT
>TRBD2|TRBJ2-1|TRBV7-9|-
CASSGTSGFNEQFF
TGTGCCAGCTCCGGGACTAGCGGGTTTAATGAGCAGTTCTTC
>-|TRBJ1-5|TRBV7-9|-
CASSLAGGQPQHF
TGTGCCAGCAGCTTAGCTGGGGGTCAGCCCCAGCATTTT
>-|TRBJ2-2|TRBV7-8|-
CASSLGEAGELFF
TGTGCCAGCAGCTTAGGGGAGGCCGGGGAGCTGTTTTTT
>-|TRBJ1-4|TRBV4-3|-
CASSQDYDRLYEKLFF
TGCGCCAGCAGCCAAGATTACGACAGGCTGTATGAAAAACTGTTTTTT
>-|TRBJ1-5|TRBV7-8|-
CASSFTNQPQHF
TGTGCCAGCAGCTTCACGAATCAGCCCCAGCATTTT
>-|TRBJ2-7|TRBV18|-
CASSPREGAVEQYF
TGTGCCAGCTCACCAAGAGAAGGGGCGGTTGAGCAGTACTTC
>-|TRBJ2-2|TRBV29-1|-
CSVYRGANTGELFF
TGCAGCGTTTATAGGGGTGCGAACACCGGGGAGCTGTTTTTT
>-|TRBJ2-2|TRBV7-3|-
CASSLDLNTGELFF
TGTGCCAGCAGCTTAGATTTGAACACCGGGGAGCTGTTTTTT
>TRBD1|TRBJ1-2|TRBV27|-
CASTSSPGQGAFNYGYTF
TGTGCCAGCACCTCATCTCCGGGACAGGGAGCTTTTAACTATGGCTACACCTTC
>-|TRBJ2-7|TRBV2|-
CASSDPAGHSYEQYF
TGTGCCAGCAGTGATCCAGCGGGACACTCCTACGAGCAGTACTTC
>-|TRBJ2-7|TRBV4-1|-
CASSQARGGAYEQYF
TGCGCCAGCAGCCAAGCCCGAGGGGGGGCCTACGAGCAGTACTTC
>TRBD1|TRBJ1-2|TRBV3-1/TRBV3-2|-
CASTTTQTGAGYGYTF
TGTGCCAGCACCACAACGCAGACAGGGGCGGGCTATGGCTACACCTTC
>TRBD1|TRBJ1-2|TRBV23-1|-
CASSQKQGAKVNYGYTF
TGCGCCAGCAGTCAAAAACAGGGGGCTAAGGTTAACTATGGCTACACCTTC
>-|TRBJ1-5|TRBV19|-
CASTLSGVQPQHF
TGTGCCAGTACCCTATCAGGCGTTCAGCCCCAGCATTTT